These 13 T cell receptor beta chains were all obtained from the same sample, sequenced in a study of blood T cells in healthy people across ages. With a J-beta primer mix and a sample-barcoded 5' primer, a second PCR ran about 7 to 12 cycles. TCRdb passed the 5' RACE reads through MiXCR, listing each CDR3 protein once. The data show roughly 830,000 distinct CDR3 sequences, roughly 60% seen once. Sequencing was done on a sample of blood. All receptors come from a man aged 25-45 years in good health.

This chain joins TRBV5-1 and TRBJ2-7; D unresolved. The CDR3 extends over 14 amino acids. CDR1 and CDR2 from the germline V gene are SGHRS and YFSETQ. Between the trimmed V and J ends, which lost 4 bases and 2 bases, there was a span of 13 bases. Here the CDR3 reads CASSPRPITYEQYF. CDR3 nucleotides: TGCGCCAGCAGCCCGAGACCGATTACCTACGAGCAGTACTTC.

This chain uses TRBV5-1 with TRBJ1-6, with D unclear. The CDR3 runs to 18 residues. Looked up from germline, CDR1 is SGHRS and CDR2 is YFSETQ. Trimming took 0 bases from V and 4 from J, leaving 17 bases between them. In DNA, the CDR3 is TGCGCCAGCAGCTTGGCCCCGGCCGTCGGGTCTTATAATTCACCCCTCCACTTT. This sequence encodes CASSLAPAVGSYNSPLHF. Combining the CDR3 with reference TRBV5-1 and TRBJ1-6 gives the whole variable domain KAGVTQTPRYLIKTRGQQVTLSCSPISGHRSVSWYQQTPGQGLQFLFEYFSETQRNKGNFPGRFSGRQFSNSRSEMNVSTLELGDSALYLCASSLAPAVGSYNSPLHFGNGTRLTVT.

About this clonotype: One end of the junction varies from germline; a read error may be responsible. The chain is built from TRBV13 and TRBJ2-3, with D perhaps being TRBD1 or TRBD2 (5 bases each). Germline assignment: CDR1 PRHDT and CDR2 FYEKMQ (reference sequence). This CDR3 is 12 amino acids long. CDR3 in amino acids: CVSSSGRVTQYF. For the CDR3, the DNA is TGTGTCAGCAGCTCAGGGCGGGTAACGCAGTATTTT.

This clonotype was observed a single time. CDR3 residues: CASSSQGAGTGELFF. Written as DNA, the CDR3 is TGTGCCAGCAGCTCACAAGGGGCGGGAACCGGGGAGCTGTTTTTT. J is TRBJ2-2 and V is TRBV7-2; maybe TRBD2 (6 bases). CDR1 is SGHTA, CDR2 FQGNSA, per germline. The CDR3 loop spans 15 amino acids. Trimming cost V 4 bases and J 5 bases, with 14 bases left between them. The full variable domain, rest sourced from reference TRBV7-2 and TRBJ2-2, is GAGVSQSPSNKVTEKGKDVELRCDPISGHTALYWYRQSLGQGLEFLIYFQGNSAPDKSGLPSDRFSAERTGGSVSTLTIQRTQQEDSAVYLCASSSQGAGTGELFFGEGSRLTVL.

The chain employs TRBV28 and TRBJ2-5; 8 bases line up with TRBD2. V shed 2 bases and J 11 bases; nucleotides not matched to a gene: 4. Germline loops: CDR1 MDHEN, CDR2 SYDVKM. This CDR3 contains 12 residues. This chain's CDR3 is CASSLRGGGQYF. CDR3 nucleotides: TGTGCCAGCAGTTTACGGGGGGGGGGGCAGTACTTC.

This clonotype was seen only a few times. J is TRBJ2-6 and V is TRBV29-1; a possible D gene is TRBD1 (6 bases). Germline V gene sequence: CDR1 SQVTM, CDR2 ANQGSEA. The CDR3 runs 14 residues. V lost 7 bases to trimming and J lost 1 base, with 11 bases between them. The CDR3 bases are TGCAGCGCAGGGGATAGGTCTGGGGCCAACGTCCTGACTTTC. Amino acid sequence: CSAGDRSGANVLTF.

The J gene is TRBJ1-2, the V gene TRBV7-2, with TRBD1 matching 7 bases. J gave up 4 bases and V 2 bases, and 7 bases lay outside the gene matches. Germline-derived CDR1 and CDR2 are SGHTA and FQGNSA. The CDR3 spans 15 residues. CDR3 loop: CASSLNGPGGYGYTF. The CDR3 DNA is TGTGCCAGCAGCTTAAACGGTCCAGGGGGCTATGGCTACACCTTC.

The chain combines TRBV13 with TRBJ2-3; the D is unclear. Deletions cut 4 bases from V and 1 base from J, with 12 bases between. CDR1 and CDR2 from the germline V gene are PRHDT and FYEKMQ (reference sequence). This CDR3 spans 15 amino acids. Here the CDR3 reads CASSYDPTRTDTQYF. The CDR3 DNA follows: TGTGCCAGCAGCTATGACCCCACTCGCACAGATACGCAGTATTTT. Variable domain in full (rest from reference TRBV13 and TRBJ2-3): AAGVIQSPRHLIKEKRETATLKCYPIPRHDTVYWYQQGPGQDPQFLISFYEKMQSDKGSIPDRFSAQQFSDYHSELNMSSLELGDSALYFCASSYDPTRTDTQYFGPGTRLTVL.

As DNA, the CDR3 is TGTGCCAGCAGCCAAGGGGCCAGGGGACCCTACGAGCAGTACTTC. Protein: CASSQGARGPYEQYF. V usage is TRBV3-1 and J usage is TRBJ2-4, with D possibly matching TRBD1 (6 bases). The closer fit of TRBJ2-7 to the DNA end suggests the J call may be wrong. The CDR3 is 15 residues long. The germline gives CDR1 LGHDT, CDR2 YNNKEL (reference sequence).

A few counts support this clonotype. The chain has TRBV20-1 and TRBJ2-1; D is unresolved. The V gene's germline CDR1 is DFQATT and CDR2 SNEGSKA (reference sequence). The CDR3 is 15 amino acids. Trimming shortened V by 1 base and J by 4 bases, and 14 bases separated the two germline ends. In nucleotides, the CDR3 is TGCAGTGCTAGAGCCAATAACATCGCATACAATGAGCAGTTCTTC. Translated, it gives CSARANNIAYNEQFF.

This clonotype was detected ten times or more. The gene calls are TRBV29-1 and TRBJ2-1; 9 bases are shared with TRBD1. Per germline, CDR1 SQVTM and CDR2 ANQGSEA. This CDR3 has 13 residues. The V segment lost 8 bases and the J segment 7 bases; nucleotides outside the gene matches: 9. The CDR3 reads CSTHRGLANEQFF. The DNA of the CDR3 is TGCAGCACGCACAGGGGGCTGGCGAATGAGCAGTTCTTC.

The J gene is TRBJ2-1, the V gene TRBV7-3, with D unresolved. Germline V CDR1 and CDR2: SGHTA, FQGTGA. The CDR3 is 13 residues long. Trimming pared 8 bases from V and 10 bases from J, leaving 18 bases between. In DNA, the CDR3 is TGTGCCAGCGCCCTCGGGCGGACCGGAGAGCAGTTCTTC. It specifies CASALGRTGEQFF.

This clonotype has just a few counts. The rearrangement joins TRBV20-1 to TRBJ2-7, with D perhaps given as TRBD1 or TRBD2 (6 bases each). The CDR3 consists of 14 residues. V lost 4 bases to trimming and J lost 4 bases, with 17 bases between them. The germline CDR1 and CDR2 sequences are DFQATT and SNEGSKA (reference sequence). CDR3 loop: CSATRDKGGYEQYF. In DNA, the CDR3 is TGCAGTGCTACCCGGGACAAGGGAGGATACGAGCAGTACTTC.